The next 13 T cell receptor beta chains were all read from a single sample in a study of blood T cells in healthy people across ages. For the second PCR, which ran for about 6 to 11 cycles, a sample-barcoded 5' primer and a J-beta primer mix were used. TCRdb itself ran the 5' RACE reads through MiXCR, one entry per CDR3 protein. The sample shows some 930,000 distinct CDR3 sequences, roughly 28% of them seen only once. This sample also appeared in a second study, on T cells of mothers and their children.

Sample: blood. The receptor set was obtained from a woman aged 40 to 50 in good health.

This clonotype was detected ten times or more. The chain is built from TRBV12-3 or TRBV12-4 and TRBJ1-2; D possibly corresponds to TRBD1 (5 bases). The CDR3 covers 15 residues. V was shortened by 2 bases and J by 2 bases, with 12 bases between the two germline ends. This CDR3 reads CASSLQGGGNYGYTF. Here the CDR3 DNA reads TGTGCCAGCAGTTTACAGGGAGGCGGCAACTATGGCTACACCTTC.

This clonotype was found a few times. V is TRBV27 and J is TRBJ2-1, with 12 bases that match TRBD2. J gave up 2 bases and V 6 bases, and 5 bases lay outside the gene matches. Germline loops: CDR1 MNHEY, CDR2 SMNVEV (reference sequence). CDR3 length: 16 residues. CDR3 sequence (DNA): TGTGCCAGCAGCGCCCTAGCGGGGGGGGCCTACAATGAGCAGTTCTTC. This codes for CASSALAGGAYNEQFF.

This clonotype came up many times. V is TRBV7-3 and J is TRBJ2-5; TRBD1 agrees at 7 bases. The CDR3 spans 13 residues. In germline, CDR1 is SGHTA, CDR2 FQGTGA. After removal of 5 bases from V and 5 bases from J, the junction contained 5 bases not matched to a gene. The CDR3 spells CASSQGTAETQYF. CDR3 DNA: TGTGCCAGCAGCCAAGGGACAGCGGAGACCCAGTACTTC.

This clonotype was seen only a few times. A much bigger clone sits one base away, suggesting this may be a read error. The rearrangement uses TRBV6-1 and TRBJ2-7; 7 nucleotides agree with TRBD1. The ends lost 6 bases at V and 0 bases at J; junction bases unmatched: 5. The CDR3 sequence is 14 residues long. Germline CDR1 is MNHNS and CDR2 is SASEGT. The CDR3 spells CASRTGQASYEQYF. The CDR3, as DNA: TGTGCCAGCAGGACCGGACAGGCCTCCTACGAGCAGTACTTC.

In this sample, this clonotype turned up many times. The chain has TRBV18 and TRBJ2-7; TRBD1 matches at 8 bases. This CDR3 region has 19 residues. Trimming took 3 bases from V and 4 from J; bases not matched to a gene: 20. Germline V lookup: CDR1 KGHSH, CDR2 LQKENI. The CDR3 DNA sequence: TGTGCCAGCTCACCCCTGATGAACGTCAATTTACAGGGGGGTTACGAGCAGTACTTC. It is translated as CASSPLMNVNLQGGYEQYF.

The sample holds a few counts of this clonotype. The genes are TRBV12-3 or TRBV12-4 and TRBJ2-3; no clear D gene. The CDR3 covers 12 residues. Trimming took 10 bases from V and 4 from J, leaving 12 bases between them. In DNA form, the CDR3 reads TGTGCCACAGGACCCTTAGCAGATACGCAGTATTTT. This codes for CATGPLADTQYF.

The table lists this clonotype with a few counts. The rearrangement joins TRBV5-5 to TRBJ2-1; TRBD2 might be the D (5 bases). The germline V and J ends were trimmed by 0 bases and 8 bases, with 9 bases remaining between them. Germline CDR1 reads SGHKS; CDR2 reads YYEKEE (reference sequence). The CDR3 has 13 amino acids. The CDR3 region has the DNA TGTGCCAGCAGCTTGGACGAGGGCCATGAGCAGTTCTTC. Residues: CASSLDEGHEQFF.

The V call is TRBV29-1, the J call TRBJ1-1; maybe TRBD1 (5 bases). Germline V gene data show CDR1 as SQVTM and CDR2 as ANQGSEA. This CDR3 spans 14 amino acids. Trimming removed 0 bases at V and 7 bases at J, with 15 bases between. The CDR3 sequence is CSVEEATATFEAFF. CDR3 coding DNA: TGCAGCGTTGAAGAAGCGACAGCTACCTTTGAAGCTTTCTTT.

The chain carries TRBV2 and TRBJ2-5, with D perhaps TRBD1 (6 bases). CDR1 is SNHLY and CDR2 is FYNNEI in the germline V gene. V was shortened by 4 bases and J by 2 bases, with 11 bases between the two germline ends. This CDR3 is built from 14 residues. This chain's CDR3 is CASSGPDRQETQYF. The CDR3, as DNA: TGTGCCAGCAGTGGACCAGACAGGCAAGAGACCCAGTACTTC.

The gene calls are TRBV4-2 and TRBJ2-7; TRBD2 matches 9 bases. The CDR3 spans 18 residues. V shed 1 base and J 0 bases; nucleotides not matched to a gene: 10. Germline assignment: CDR1 LGHNA and CDR2 YNFKEQ. CDR3 loop: CASSQGLPGAGGSYEQYF. Here the CDR3 DNA reads TGTGCCAGCAGCCAAGGACTACCGGGAGCGGGGGGCTCCTACGAGCAGTACTTC.

This clonotype was recorded a few times. V and J are TRBV6-1 and TRBJ1-4; TRBD1 is a possible D gene (5 bases). V lost 2 bases, J lost 5 bases, and 21 bases lay in between. The germline CDR1 and CDR2 sequences are MNHNS and SASEGT. CDR3 length equals 18 residues. The CDR3 sequence: CASSERTKGWRENEKLFF. CDR3 in DNA: TGTGCCAGCAGTGAACGGACAAAGGGCTGGAGGGAGAATGAAAAACTGTTTTTT.

The table lists this clonotype with many counts. V gene TRBV20-1 combines with J gene TRBJ2-4, with 11 bases matching TRBD2. Trimming removed 5 bases from V and 5 bases from J; junction bases left unmatched: 5. CDR1 and CDR2 from the germline V gene are DFQATT and SNEGSKA (reference sequence). The CDR3 covers 14 residues. Here the CDR3 reads CSARLAGHENIQYF. For the CDR3, the DNA is TGCAGTGCTCGACTAGCGGGGCATGAAAACATTCAGTACTTC.

This clonotype turned up a few times. The chain links TRBV7-9 to TRBJ1-5, with 7 bases lining up with TRBD1. This CDR3 has 15 residues. Germline V gene sequence: CDR1 SEHNR, CDR2 FQNEAQ (reference sequence). V shed 0 bases, J shed 6 bases, and the junction held 5 bases outside the gene matches. The DNA of the CDR3 is TGTGCCAGCAGCTTAGCCGGGACAGACGGTCAGCCCCAGCATTTT. Its translation: CASSLAGTDGQPQHF.